The present T cell receptor beta chain was sequenced within a study of blood T cell repertoires in COVID-19. Across the study: Italy, Spain and the United States were the sources of the convalescent and acute COVID-19 samples. T cells, B-cell-depleted T cells, or PBMCs provided the cDNA or gDNA that served as material.

The protocol was immunoSEQ multiplex PCR, while the TCRdb copy is restricted to in-frame clones and leaves out a portion. The sample holds 120,000 to 150,000 clones, roughly 86% seen once. The junction had 16 bases not matched to a gene; V was cut back by 3 bases and J by 9 bases. The CDR3 runs 16 residues. CDR1 and CDR2 (germline): SGHRS, YFSETQ. V is TRBV5-1 and J is TRBJ2-3; 7 nucleotides line up with TRBD2. This sequence was found in a human donor in a cohort sampled during active COVID-19. What was sequenced was peripheral blood. The CDR3 bases are TGCGCCAGCAGCTCGGATGACGACTTCCTGCGGGGGACGCAGTATTTT. Residues: CASSSDDDFLRGTQYF. Full variable domain (remainder filled in from reference TRBV5-1 and TRBJ2-3): KAGVTQTPRYLIKTRGQQVTLSCSPISGHRSVSWYQQTPGQGLQFLFEYFSETQRNKGNFPGRFSGRQFSNSRSEMNVSTLELGDSALYLCASSSDDDFLRGTQYFGPGTRLTVL.